This is a list of T cell receptor beta chains from one sample in a study of control samples from healthy donors and cancer patients. The data were produced by immunoSEQ multiplex PCR, yet TCRdb's version contains in-frame clones alone and is incomplete. This sample has approximately 190,000 clones, with about 91% found just once. The sample comprised blood. These receptors were obtained from a man under 40 in good health. Both conserved end residues are part of each CDR3. A D gene is named only where the DNA matches it firmly. Size tells how often a clone was seen (once, few, many) or the class of an expanded clone, and some rows leave it out.

-	TRBV2	-	TRBJ1-2	TGTGCCAGCAGTGCCCGGGGGGCAGACTATGGCTACACCTTC	CASSARGADYGYTF
-	TRBV2	-	TRBJ1-6	TGTGCCAGCGGCTTGCGGGAGAGGAATTCACCCCTCCACTTT	CASGLRERNSPLHF
-	TRBV28	-	TRBJ2-5	TGTGCCAGCAGTAGTGGCTCGGCATTAGGGGAGACCCAGTACTTC	CASSSGSALGETQYF
-	TRBV4-1	TRBD1	TRBJ1-2	TGCGCCAGCAGCCAATGGGACAGCTATGGCTACACCTTC	CASSQWDSYGYTF
-	TRBV2	-	TRBJ1-5	TGTGCCATCGGACGGGAGGGACAGCCCCAGCATTTT	CAIGREGQPQHF
-	TRBV11-2	-	TRBJ2-3	TGTGCCAGCAGCTTAGGGACAAGGACCACAGATACGCAGTATTTT	CASSLGTRTTDTQYF
-	TRBV7-2	TRBD2	TRBJ2-7	TGTGCCAGCAGCCGGACTAGCTCGGGGGGAAGGGAGCAGTACTTC	CASSRTSSGGREQYF
once	TRBV3-1/TRBV3-2	-	TRBJ2-7	TGTGCCAGCAGCCCAAGAATGGATCGGTCCTACGAGCAGTACTTC	CASSPRMDRSYEQYF
-	TRBV2	TRBD1	TRBJ1-6	TGTGCCAGCAACCCCCCGGGACAGTCTTCACCCCTCCACTTT	CASNPPGQSSPLHF
-	TRBV9	-	TRBJ1-1	TGTGCCAGCAGCCCGGGACAGAACACTGAAGCTTTCTTT	CASSPGQNTEAFF
-	TRBV27	TRBD1	TRBJ2-2	TGTGCCAGCAGTTTATTCGGTCCCGGGACAGGGAACACCGGGGAGCTGTTTTTT	CASSLFGPGTGNTGELFF
-	TRBV3-1/TRBV3-2	TRBD2	TRBJ2-7	TGTGCCAGCAGCCGAGAACTAGCGGGGGGGCGTCCTAGCGAGCAGTACTTC	CASSRELAGGRPSEQYF
-	TRBV29-1	-	TRBJ2-1	TGCAGCGTTGAGCGTCAGGCATACAATGAGCAGTTCTTC	CSVERQAYNEQFF
-	TRBV7-2	-	TRBJ2-1	TGTGCCAGCAGAGGCGTCGGGTACAATGAGCAGTTCTTC	CASRGVGYNEQFF
-	TRBV6-5	-	TRBJ1-2	TGTGCCAGCAGCCGCTTTGGTAACTATGGCTACACCTTC	CASSRFGNYGYTF
-	TRBV18	-	TRBJ1-2	TGTGCCAGCTCACCACCGCAGGGAGGAGTTTGGGGCTACACCTTC	CASSPPQGGVWGYTF
-	TRBV18	-	TRBJ2-1	TGTGCCAGCTCACCCGGGTTGGGGATCGACAATGAGCAGTTCTTC	CASSPGLGIDNEQFF
-	TRBV9	TRBD1	TRBJ1-1	TGTGCCAGCAGCGTCGGACAGGGCGCGGGAGGAGCTTTCTTT	CASSVGQGAGGAFF
once	TRBV6-5	TRBD2	TRBJ2-3	TGTGCCAGCAGTTACGGTGGCGGGGGGGCCACAGATACGCAGTATTTT	CASSYGGGGATDTQYF
-	TRBV6-7	-	TRBJ1-2	TGTGCCAGCAGTTACTCAGTGGAGGGAGCCTTC	CASSYSVEGAF
-	TRBV6-5	-	TRBJ1-5	TGTGCCAGCAGTTACTCGGGGACGGACAATCAGCCCCAGCATTTT	CASSYSGTDNQPQHF
-	TRBV7-3	TRBD2	TRBJ2-2	TGTGCCAGCAGCACGGGACTAGGGGACACCGGGGAGCTGTTTTTT	CASSTGLGDTGELFF
-	TRBV9	TRBD1	TRBJ2-5	TGTGCCAGCAGCCTAGGGACAGAAGAGACCCAGTACTTC	CASSLGTEETQYF
-	TRBV9	TRBD2	TRBJ2-6	TGTGCCAGCAGCGTAGATAGCGGGGGCCTCTCTGGGGCCAACGTCCTGACTTTC	CASSVDSGGLSGANVLTF
-	TRBV7-8	TRBD2	TRBJ2-7	TGTGCCAGCAGCGCAGGATGGGGGGGAAGCTCCTACGAGCAGTACTTC	CASSAGWGGSSYEQYF
-	TRBV19	TRBD1	TRBJ1-1	TGTGCCAGTAGCTATGGGACAGGTGGCACTGAAGCTTTCTTT	CASSYGTGGTEAFF
-	TRBV5-1	-	TRBJ2-6	TGCGCCAGCAGCGACCAGTACTCTGGGGCCAACGTCCTGACTTTC	CASSDQYSGANVLTF
-	TRBV3-1/TRBV3-2	-	TRBJ2-5	TGTGCCAGCAGCCAGTGGTACCAAGAGACCCAGTACTTC	CASSQWYQETQYF
-	TRBV18	TRBD2	TRBJ2-5	TGTGCCAGCCAACCCATCGGGGGGTCAGAGACCCAGTACTTC	CASQPIGGSETQYF
-	TRBV9	-	TRBJ1-2	TGTGCCAGCAGCGCCTCCGGGGAAAGAAACTATGGCTACACCTTC	CASSASGERNYGYTF
-	TRBV19	-	TRBJ1-1	TGTGCCAGTAGTATTACTTGGGGAACTGAAGCTTTCTTT	CASSITWGTEAFF
-	TRBV11-2	-	TRBJ2-7	TGTGCCAGCAGCTTGGGGACAGCGGGTAACTACGAGCAGTACTTC	CASSLGTAGNYEQYF
-	TRBV14	TRBD2	TRBJ2-1	TGTGCCAGCAGCCAAGAACTAGCGGGTTCCCCGAGCTCCTACAATGAGCAGTTCTTC	CASSQELAGSPSSYNEQFF
once	TRBV12-3/TRBV12-4	-	TRBJ2-7	TGTGCCAGCAGTAACAGGGCGTCCTACGAGCAGTACTTC	CASSNRASYEQYF
-	TRBV7-2	TRBD1	TRBJ2-4	TGTGCCAGCAGCTTACAGGGGGCGCGAGGCATTCAGTACTTC	CASSLQGARGIQYF
-	TRBV7-3	-	TRBJ2-2	TGTGCCAGCAGCCAACCCACCGGGGAGCTGTTTTTT	CASSQPTGELFF
-	TRBV30	-	TRBJ1-3	TGTGCCTGGAGCCCCGGGCCCCCCGGCAGGAACACCATATATTTT	CAWSPGPPGRNTIYF
-	TRBV7-9	-	TRBJ1-3	TGTGCCAGCAGAGTACCAAGATATGGAAACACCATATATTTT	CASRVPRYGNTIYF
-	TRBV9	-	TRBJ1-3	TGTGCCAGCAGCCCCACGACTGTCTCTGGAAACACCATATATTTT	CASSPTTVSGNTIYF
once	TRBV19	TRBD1	TRBJ1-1	TGTGCCAGTAGTATAGGACAGGGGGCGGTGAACACTGAAGCTTTCTTT	CASSIGQGAVNTEAFF
-	TRBV12-3/TRBV12-4	-	TRBJ1-1	TGTGCCAGCAGAGGGGGGGACACTGAAGCTTTCTTT	CASRGGDTEAFF
-	TRBV6-5	-	TRBJ1-1	TGTGCCAGTTCCAGGGGCTTGGACACTGAAGCTTTCTTT	CASSRGLDTEAFF
once	TRBV3-1/TRBV3-2	-	TRBJ2-5	TGTGCCAGCAGCCAAGAACCGGGACTGCTCCAAGAGACCCAGTACTTC	CASSQEPGLLQETQYF
-	TRBV21-1	-	TRBJ1-4	TGTGCCAGCAGCACAGGGGATCCTAATGAAAAACTGTTTTTT	CASSTGDPNEKLFF
-	TRBV7-9	-	TRBJ1-4	TGTGCCAGCAGCTTCGGAAACGGTGAAAAACTGTTTTTT	CASSFGNGEKLFF
-	TRBV19	-	TRBJ1-2	TGTGCCAGTAGTATCCGACAGCGGGGCTACACCTTC	CASSIRQRGYTF